This T cell receptor beta chain was sequenced in a study of shared clonotypes between healthy human individuals. Notes on the study in general: Among the subsets, naive ones generally showed larger estimated richness than memory ones. It was anticipated that sequencing depth would influence how many clonotypes donors shared.

To note about this clone: Its antigen remains unknown.

The germline gives CDR1 MNHEY, CDR2 SMNVEV (reference sequence). The CDR3 is made up of 16 amino acids. J was trimmed by 2 bases and V by 8 bases; bases with no gene match: 8. Measured with immunoSEQ multiplex PCR; TCRdb has only the in-frame clones, and not every one. The sample has more than 400,000 clones, about 96% seen once; the top ten hold 0.055% to 0.075%. The chain joins TRBV27 to TRBJ2-3; 12 bases match TRBD2. The sample taken for sequencing was naive CD4+ T cells sorted from blood. The subset is: CD45RA+ positively selected. The sequence derives from a woman in her 30s in good health. The CDR3, as DNA: TGTGCCAGCTCCAAGACTAGCGGGAGTTTCACAGATACGCAGTATTTT. It specifies CASSKTSGSFTDTQYF.